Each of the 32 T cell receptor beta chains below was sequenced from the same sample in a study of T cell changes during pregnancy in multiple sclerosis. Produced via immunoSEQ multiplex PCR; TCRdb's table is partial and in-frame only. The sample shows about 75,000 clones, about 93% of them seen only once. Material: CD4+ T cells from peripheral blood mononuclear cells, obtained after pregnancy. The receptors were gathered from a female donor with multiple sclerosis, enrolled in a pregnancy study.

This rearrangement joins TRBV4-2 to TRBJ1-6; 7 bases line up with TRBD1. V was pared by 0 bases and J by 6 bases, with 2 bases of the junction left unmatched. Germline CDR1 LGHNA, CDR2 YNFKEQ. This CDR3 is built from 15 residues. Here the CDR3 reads CASSQEKGANSPLHF. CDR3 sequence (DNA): TGTGCCAGCAGCCAAGAAAAGGGGGCTAATTCACCCCTCCACTTT.

The CDR3 DNA is TGCAGCGTTGAGTTGGGGGGAAATCAGCCCCAGCATTTT. Amino acid sequence: CSVELGGNQPQHF. The chain is built from TRBV29-1 and TRBJ1-5; D might be TRBD1 (5 bases). Germline V gives CDR1 SQVTM, CDR2 ANQGSEA. V was cut by 3 bases and J by 4 bases, with 10 bases left in between. This CDR3 region has 13 residues.

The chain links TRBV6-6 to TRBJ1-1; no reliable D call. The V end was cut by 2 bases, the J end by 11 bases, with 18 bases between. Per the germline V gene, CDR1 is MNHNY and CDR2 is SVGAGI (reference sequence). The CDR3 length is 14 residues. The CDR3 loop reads CASSYLGTNLEAFF. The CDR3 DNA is TGTGCCAGCAGTTACCTCGGAACCAACCTAGAGGCTTTCTTT.

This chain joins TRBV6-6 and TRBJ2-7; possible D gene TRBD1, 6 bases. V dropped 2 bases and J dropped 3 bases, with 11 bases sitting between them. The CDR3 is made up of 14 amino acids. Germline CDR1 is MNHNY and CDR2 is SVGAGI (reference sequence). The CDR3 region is CASSYSLGGYEQYF. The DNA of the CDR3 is TGTGCCAGCAGTTACAGCCTAGGGGGCTACGAGCAGTACTTC.

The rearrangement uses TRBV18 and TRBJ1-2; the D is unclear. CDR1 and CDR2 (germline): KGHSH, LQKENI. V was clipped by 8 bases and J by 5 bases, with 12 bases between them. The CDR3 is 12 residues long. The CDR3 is CASDGGGYGYTF. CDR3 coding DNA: TGTGCCAGCGACGGTGGAGGTTATGGCTACACCTTC. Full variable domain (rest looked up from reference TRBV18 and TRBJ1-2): NAGVMQNPRHLVRRRGQEARLRCSPMKGHSHVYWYRQLPEEGLKFMVYLQKENIIDESGMPKERFSAEFPKEGPSILRIQQVVRGDSAAYFCASDGGGYGYTFGSGTRLTVV.

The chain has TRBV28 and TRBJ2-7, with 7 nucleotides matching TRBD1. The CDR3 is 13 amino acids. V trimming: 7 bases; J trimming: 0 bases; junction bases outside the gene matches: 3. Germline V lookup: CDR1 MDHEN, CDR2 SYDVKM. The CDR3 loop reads CASTYRGSYEQYF. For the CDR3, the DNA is TGTGCCAGCACCTACAGGGGCTCCTACGAGCAGTACTTC.

The CDR3 bases are TGTGCCAGCAGTTTATTCTACAAGACAGGGAGCTTCTACAATGAGCAGTTCTTC. Residues: CASSLFYKTGSFYNEQFF. V usage is TRBV27 and J usage is TRBJ2-1; 7 bases are shared with TRBD1. The V and J ends lost 1 base and 3 bases, in that order; junction bases with no gene match: 12. CDR3 length: 18 amino acids. Germline V gives CDR1 MNHEY, CDR2 SMNVEV (reference sequence).

The CDR3 nucleotides read TGCGCCAGCAGCTTGGGCCCCTTCTTATTACGCGGGGGGCAAGAGACCCAGTACTTC. Protein sequence: CASSLGPFLLRGGQETQYF. The chain carries TRBV5-1 and TRBJ2-5; 8 bases fit TRBD2. The CDR3 runs to 19 residues. J lost 2 bases, V lost 0 bases, and 15 bases had no gene match. Germline V gene data show CDR1 as SGHRS and CDR2 as YFSETQ.

The CDR3 bases are TGTGCCAGCAGCGGACGGACTAGCGGGAGACCCTACAATGAGCAGTTCTTC. Its protein is CASSGRTSGRPYNEQFF. V and J are TRBV13 and TRBJ2-1; TRBD2 matches at 13 bases. The ends lost 5 bases at V and 2 bases at J; junction bases unmatched: 6. The length of the CDR3 is 17 residues. The germline CDR1 and CDR2 sequences are PRHDT and FYEKMQ (reference sequence).

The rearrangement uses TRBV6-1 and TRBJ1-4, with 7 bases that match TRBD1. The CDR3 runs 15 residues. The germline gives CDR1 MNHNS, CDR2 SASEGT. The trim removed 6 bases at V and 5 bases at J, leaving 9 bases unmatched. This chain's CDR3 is CASSRGTVMNEKLFF. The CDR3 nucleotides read TGTGCCAGCAGCCGCGGGACAGTAATGAATGAAAAACTGTTTTTT.

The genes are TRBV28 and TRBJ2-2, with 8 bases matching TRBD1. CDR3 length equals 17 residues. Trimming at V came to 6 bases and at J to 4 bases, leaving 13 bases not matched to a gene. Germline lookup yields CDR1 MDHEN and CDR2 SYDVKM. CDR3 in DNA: TGTGCCAGCAGCGTACTGTGGACAGGGTGGCGCACCGGGGAGCTGTTTTTT. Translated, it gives CASSVLWTGWRTGELFF.

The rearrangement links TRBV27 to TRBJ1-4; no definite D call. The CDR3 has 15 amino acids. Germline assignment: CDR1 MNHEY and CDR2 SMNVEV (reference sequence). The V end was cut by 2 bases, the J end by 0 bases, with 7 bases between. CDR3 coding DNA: TGTGCCAGCAGTTTAGCGGCTGCAACTAATGAAAAACTGTTTTTT. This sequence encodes CASSLAAATNEKLFF.

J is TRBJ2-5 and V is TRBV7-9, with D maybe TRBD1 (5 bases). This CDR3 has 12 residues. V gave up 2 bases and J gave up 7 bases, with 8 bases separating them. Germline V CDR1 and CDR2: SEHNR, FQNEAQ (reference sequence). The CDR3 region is CASSLLGATQYF. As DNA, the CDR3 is TGTGCCAGCAGCTTACTAGGGGCGACCCAGTACTTC.

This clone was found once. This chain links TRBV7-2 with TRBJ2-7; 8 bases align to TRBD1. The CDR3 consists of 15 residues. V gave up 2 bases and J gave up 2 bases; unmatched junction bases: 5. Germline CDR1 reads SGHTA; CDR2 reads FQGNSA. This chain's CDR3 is CASSLQGAPTYEQYF. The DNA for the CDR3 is TGTGCCAGCAGCTTACAGGGGGCCCCTACCTACGAGCAGTACTTC.

This chain's CDR3 is CASSFGLAGGSEQYF. DNA of the CDR3: TGTGCCAGCAGTTTCGGACTAGCGGGAGGATCCGAGCAGTACTTC. The gene calls are TRBV6-6 and TRBJ2-7; 14 bases align to TRBD2. From germline, CDR1 is MNHNY and CDR2 SVGAGI (reference sequence). The CDR3 spans 15 residues. V gave up 4 bases and J gave up 6 bases; unmatched junction bases: 5.

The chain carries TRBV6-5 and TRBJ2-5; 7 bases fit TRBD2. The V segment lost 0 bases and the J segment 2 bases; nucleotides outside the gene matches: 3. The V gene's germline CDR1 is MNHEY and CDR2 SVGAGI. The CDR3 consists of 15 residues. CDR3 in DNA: TGTGCCAGCAGTTACTCGCCTAGCGGACAAGAGACCCAGTACTTC. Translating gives CASSYSPSGQETQYF.

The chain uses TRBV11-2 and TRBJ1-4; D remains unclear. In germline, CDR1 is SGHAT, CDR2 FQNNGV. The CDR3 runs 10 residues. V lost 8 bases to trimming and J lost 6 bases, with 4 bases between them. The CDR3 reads CASLYEKLFF. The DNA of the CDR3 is TGTGCCAGCCTCTATGAAAAACTGTTTTTT.

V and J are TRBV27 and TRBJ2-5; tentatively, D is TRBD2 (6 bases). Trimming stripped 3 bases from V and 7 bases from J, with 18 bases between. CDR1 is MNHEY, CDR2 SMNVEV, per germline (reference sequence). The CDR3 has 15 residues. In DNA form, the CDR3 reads TGTGCCAGCAGTTTTAGGAGGGCCCCCGGCGTGACCCAGTACTTC. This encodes CASSFRRAPGVTQYF.

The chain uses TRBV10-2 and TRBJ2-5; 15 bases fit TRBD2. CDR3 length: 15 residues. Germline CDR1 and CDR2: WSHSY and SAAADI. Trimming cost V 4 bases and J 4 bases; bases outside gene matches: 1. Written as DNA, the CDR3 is TGCGCCAGCAGTGGGACTAGCGGGAGGGGAGAGACCCAGTACTTC. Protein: CASSGTSGRGETQYF.

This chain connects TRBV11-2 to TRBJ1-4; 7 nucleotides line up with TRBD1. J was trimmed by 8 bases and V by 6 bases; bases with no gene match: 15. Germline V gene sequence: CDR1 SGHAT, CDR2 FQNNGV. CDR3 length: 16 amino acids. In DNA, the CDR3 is TGTGCCAGCAGACCACAGGGGAGAGAGAAGAAAGAAAAACTGTTTTTT. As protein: CASRPQGREKKEKLFF. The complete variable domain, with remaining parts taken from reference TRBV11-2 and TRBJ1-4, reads EAGVAQSPRYKIIEKRQSVAFWCNPISGHATLYWYQQILGQGPKLLIQFQNNGVVDDSQLPKDRFSAERLKGVDSTLKIQPAKLEDSAVYLCASRPQGREKKEKLFFGSGTQLSVL.

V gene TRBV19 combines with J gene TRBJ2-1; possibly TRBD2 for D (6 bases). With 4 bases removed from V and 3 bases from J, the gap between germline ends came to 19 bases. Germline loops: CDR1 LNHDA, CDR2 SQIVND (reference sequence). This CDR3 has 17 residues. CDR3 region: CASSSPEGGALYNEQFF. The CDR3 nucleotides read TGTGCCAGTAGTAGCCCGGAAGGCGGGGCCCTCTACAATGAGCAGTTCTTC.

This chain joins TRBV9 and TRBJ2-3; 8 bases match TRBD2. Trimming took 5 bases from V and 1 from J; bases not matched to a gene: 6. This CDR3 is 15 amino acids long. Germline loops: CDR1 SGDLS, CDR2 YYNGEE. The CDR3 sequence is CASRERESGTDTQYF. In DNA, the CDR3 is TGTGCCAGCAGGGAGCGGGAGTCGGGCACAGATACGCAGTATTTT.

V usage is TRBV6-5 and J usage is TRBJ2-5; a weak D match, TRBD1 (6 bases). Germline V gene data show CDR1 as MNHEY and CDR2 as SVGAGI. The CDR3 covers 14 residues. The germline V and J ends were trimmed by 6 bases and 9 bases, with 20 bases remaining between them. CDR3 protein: CASRGGGQDYAQYF. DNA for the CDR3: TGTGCCAGCAGGGGTGGGGGACAAGATTATGCCCAGTACTTC.

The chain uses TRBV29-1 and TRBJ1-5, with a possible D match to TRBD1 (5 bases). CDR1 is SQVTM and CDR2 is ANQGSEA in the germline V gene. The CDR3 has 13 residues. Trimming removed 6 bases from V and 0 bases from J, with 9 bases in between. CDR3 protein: CSVQEYSNQPQHF. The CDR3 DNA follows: TGCAGCGTACAGGAATATAGCAATCAGCCCCAGCATTTT.

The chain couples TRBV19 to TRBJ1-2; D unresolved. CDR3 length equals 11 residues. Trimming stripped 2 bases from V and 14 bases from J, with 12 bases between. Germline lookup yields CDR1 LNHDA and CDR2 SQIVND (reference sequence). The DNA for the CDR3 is TGTGCCAGTAGTATAAATAGTATGTGGACCTTC. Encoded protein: CASSINSMWTF.

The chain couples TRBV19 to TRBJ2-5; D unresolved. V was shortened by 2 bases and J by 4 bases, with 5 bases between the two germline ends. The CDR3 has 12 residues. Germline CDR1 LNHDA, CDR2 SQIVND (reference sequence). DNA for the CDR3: TGTGCCAGTAGTATATCTCGAGAGACCCAGTACTTC. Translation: CASSISRETQYF. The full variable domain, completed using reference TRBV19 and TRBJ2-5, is DGGITQSPKYLFRKEGQNVTLSCEQNLNHDAMYWYRQDPGQGLRLIYYSQIVNDFQKGDIAEGYSVSREKKESFPLTVTSAQKNPTAFYLCASSISRETQYFGPGTRLLVL.

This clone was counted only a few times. The CDR3 is CASSLRYTGEAFF. The CDR3 DNA reads TGTGCCAGCAGTTTAAGATATACGGGAGAAGCTTTCTTT. The J gene is TRBJ1-1, the V gene TRBV27, with D hard to call. V was trimmed by 2 bases and J by 8 bases, leaving 12 bases between them. Per germline, CDR1 MNHEY and CDR2 SMNVEV (reference sequence). The CDR3 covers 13 residues.

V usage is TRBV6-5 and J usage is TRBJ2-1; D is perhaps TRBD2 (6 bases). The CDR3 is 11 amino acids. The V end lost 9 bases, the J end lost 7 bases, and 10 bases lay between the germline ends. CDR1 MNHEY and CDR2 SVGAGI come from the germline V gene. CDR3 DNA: TGTGCCAGTACCGGAGGGAATGAGCAGTTCTTC. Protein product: CASTGGNEQFF.

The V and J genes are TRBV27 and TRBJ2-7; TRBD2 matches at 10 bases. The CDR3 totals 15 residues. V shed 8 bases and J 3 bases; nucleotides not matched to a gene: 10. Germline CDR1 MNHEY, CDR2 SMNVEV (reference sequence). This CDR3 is CASRLGLAVIYEQYF. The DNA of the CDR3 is TGTGCCAGCCGCCTCGGACTAGCGGTGATCTACGAGCAGTACTTC.

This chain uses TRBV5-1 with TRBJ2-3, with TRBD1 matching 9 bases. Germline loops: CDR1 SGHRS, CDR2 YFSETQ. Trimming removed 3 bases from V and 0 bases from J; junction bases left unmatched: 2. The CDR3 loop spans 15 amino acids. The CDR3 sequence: CASSWGTGSTDTQYF. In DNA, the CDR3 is TGCGCCAGCAGCTGGGGGACAGGGAGCACAGATACGCAGTATTTT.

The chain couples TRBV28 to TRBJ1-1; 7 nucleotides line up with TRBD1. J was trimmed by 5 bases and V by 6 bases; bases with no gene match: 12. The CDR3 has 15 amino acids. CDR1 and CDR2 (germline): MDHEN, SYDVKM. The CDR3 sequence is CASSEQTGWYTEAFF. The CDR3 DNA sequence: TGTGCCAGCAGCGAACAGACAGGGTGGTATACTGAAGCTTTCTTT.

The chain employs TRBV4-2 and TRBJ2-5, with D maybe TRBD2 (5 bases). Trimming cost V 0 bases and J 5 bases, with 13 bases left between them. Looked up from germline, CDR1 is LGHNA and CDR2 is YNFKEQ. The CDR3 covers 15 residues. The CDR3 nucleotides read TGTGCCAGCAGCCAAGAGGAGGCGAGGAGGGAGACCCAGTACTTC. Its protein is CASSQEEARRETQYF.